This TCR beta chain was captured in a study of blood T cell repertoires in COVID-19. This CDR3 region has 13 residues. V lost 6 bases, J lost 4 bases, and 10 bases lay in between. CDR1 LGHDT and CDR2 YNNKEL come from the germline V gene (reference sequence). The authors' processing: From reference gene primer amplification, estimates of nucleated cell counts were derived. TCRdb's table, derived via immunoSEQ multiplex PCR, lists solely in-frame clones and lacks some. V and J calls and clone size come straight from that table; D and trimming were deduced from the DNA. The repertoire has a few hundred thousand clones, approximately 85% of them found once; the top ten carry 0.7% to 0.9%.

Sequencing input: peripheral blood. The sequence was collected from a human donor with COVID-19, enrolled during active disease. The donor label of this sample is uncertain. This rearrangement joins TRBV3-1 (or the pseudogene TRBV3-2) to TRBJ1-5; D gene unclear. CDR3 nucleotide sequence: TGTGCCAGCAGTACAACGGGGAATCAGCCCCAGCATTTT. Translation gives CASSTTGNQPQHF.